Below are 20 T cell receptor beta chains sequenced from a single sample in a study of blood T cells in healthy people across ages. Primed by a sample-barcoded 5' primer and a J-beta primer mix, a second PCR proceeded for 7 to 11 cycles. MiXCR, run by TCRdb on the 5' RACE reads, gives a single entry per CDR3 protein. The table records 630,000 or so distinct CDR3 sequences, about 30% of them present only once. Source material: blood. The receptors here all came from a woman aged 80 or over in good health.

This clonotype was counted many times. The chain recombines TRBV20-1 with TRBJ2-7; 9 nucleotides line up with TRBD1. CDR3 size: 14 residues. From germline, CDR1 is DFQATT and CDR2 SNEGSKA (reference sequence). Trimming took 1 base from V and 5 from J; bases not matched to a gene: 6. The CDR3: CSARGRGQGNEQYF. For the CDR3, the DNA is TGCAGTGCTAGAGGCCGGGGACAGGGCAACGAGCAGTACTTC.

This chain connects TRBV29-1 to TRBJ1-1; possibly TRBD1 for D (6 bases). The CDR3 length is 14 residues. Per germline, CDR1 SQVTM and CDR2 ANQGSEA. Trimming took 6 bases from V and 4 from J, leaving 18 bases between them. The CDR3 nucleotides are TGCAGCGTCACCACGGGGGCAGGAAGCACTGAAGCTTTCTTT. Translated, it gives CSVTTGAGSTEAFF.

The chain joins TRBV7-9 to TRBJ1-6, with 8 positions matching TRBD1. Per the germline V gene, CDR1 is SEHNR and CDR2 is FQNEAQ (reference sequence). The ends lost 4 bases at V and 7 bases at J; junction bases unmatched: 12. The CDR3 runs 17 residues. This CDR3 reads CASSSYPWTGRNSPLHF. CDR3 sequence (DNA): TGTGCCAGCAGCTCCTACCCCTGGACAGGGCGGAATTCACCCCTCCACTTT.

Only one count was recorded for this clonotype. A much larger clonotype is one base distant, so this may be a read error. This sequence joins TRBV12-3 or TRBV12-4 and TRBJ1-1; no reliable D call. The V end was cut by 0 bases, the J end by 4 bases, with 12 bases between. The CDR3 totals 15 residues. The CDR3 DNA is TGTGCCAGCAGTTTAGCTCCAGGCCAGAGCACTGAAGCTTTCTTT. Encoded protein: CASSLAPGQSTEAFF.

The chain recombines TRBV6-1 with TRBJ1-2; D ambiguous. In germline, CDR1 is MNHNS, CDR2 SASEGT. The CDR3 totals 12 residues. Trimming left V 1 base short and J 6 bases short, with 6 bases between. In nucleotides, the CDR3 is TGTGCCAGCAGTGAAGGTCTGGATGGCTACACCTTC. It encodes CASSEGLDGYTF.

As concerns this clonotype: This may come from a read error, since a much larger clone is one base off. The chain joins TRBV28 to TRBJ2-1, with a possible D match to TRBD2 (6 bases). CDR3 length: 15 residues. The V gene's germline CDR1 is MDHEN and CDR2 SYDVKM. CDR3 region: CASSQYFGAGGEQVF. CDR3 DNA: TGTGCCAGCAGCCAATACTTTGGGGCCGGGGGTGAGCAGGTCTTC.

The genes are TRBV20-1 and TRBJ1-2, with TRBD1 identical over 8 bases. This CDR3 contains 14 residues. CDR1 and CDR2 (germline): DFQATT, SNEGSKA (reference sequence). Here the CDR3 DNA reads TGCAGCGTTGAAGATCGCCGGGACAGGCCTCTGTACACCTTC. Its protein is CSVEDRRDRPLYTF.

This clonotype turned up a few times. A junction boundary mismatches the germline segment, possibly from a read error. This chain links TRBV5-6 with TRBJ2-1; 8 bases are shared with TRBD1. The CDR3 has 15 amino acids. Germline values: CDR1 SGHDT, CDR2 YYEEEE. The CDR3: CASSFKRTGYNGQFF. CDR3 DNA: TGTGCCAGCAGCTTTAAACGGACAGGGTACAATGGGCAGTTCTTC.

CDR3 DNA: TGTGCCATCAGTGAAAAGACAGGGTGGGAGACCCAGTACTTC. Amino acid sequence: CAISEKTGWETQYF. V is TRBV10-3 and J is TRBJ2-5, with 7 bases aligning to TRBD1. CDR1 ENHRY and CDR2 SYGVKD come from the germline V gene. CDR3 size: 14 residues. With 3 bases clipped from V and 5 bases from J, the junction kept 6 bases outside the gene matches.

This clonotype was seen many times. V gene TRBV5-1 combines with J gene TRBJ2-1; 7 bases agree with TRBD1. The CDR3 length is 14 residues. The ends lost 1 base at V and 7 bases at J; junction bases unmatched: 5. Germline-derived CDR1 and CDR2 are SGHRS and YFSETQ. CDR3 sequence reads: CASSLSSRGNEQFF. CDR3 sequence (DNA): TGCGCCAGCAGCTTGTCTTCCAGGGGGAATGAGCAGTTCTTC.

For this clonotype: This may be a read error, as it is one base from a much larger clone. The rearrangement joins TRBV7-2 to TRBJ1-5, with D unresolved. The CDR3 runs 14 residues. The germline V gene encodes CDR1 SGHTA and CDR2 FQGNSA. Trimming took 5 bases from V and 5 from J, leaving 13 bases between them. The CDR3 sequence: CASSRRAGDQPQHF. CDR3 DNA sequence: TGTGCCAGCAGCCGTAGAGCTGGGGATCAGCCCCAGCATTTT.

This clonotype is a singleton in its sample. V is TRBV20-1 and J is TRBJ2-3, with 14 bases matching TRBD2. The CDR3 covers 18 residues. CDR1 and CDR2 (germline): DFQATT, SNEGSKA (reference sequence). Losses at the gene ends were 6 bases for V and 5 bases for J; bases not matched to a gene: 16. This chain's CDR3 is CSATSGTSGRMWVDTQYF. As DNA, the CDR3 is TGCAGTGCAACCTCCGGGACTAGCGGGAGAATGTGGGTAGATACGCAGTATTTT.

About this clonotype itself: One end of the junction fails to match germline, which may point to a read error. J is TRBJ2-2 and V is TRBV9, with D possibly TRBD2 on 5 matching bases. CDR1 is SGDLS and CDR2 is YYNGEE in the germline V gene. This CDR3 spans 16 amino acids. The CDR3 is CASSVATGRNTGELFF. CDR3 DNA: TGTGCCAGTAGCGTAGCTACGGGTAGGAACACCGGGGAGCTGTTTTTT. Full variable domain (missing parts from reference TRBV9 and TRBJ2-2): DSGVTQTPKHLITATGQRVTLRCSPRSGDLSVYWYQQSLDQGLQFLIQYYNGEERAKGNILERFSAQQFPDLHSELNLSSLELGDSALYFCASSVATGRNTGELFFGEGSRLTVL.

There are a few counts of this clonotype. The J gene is TRBJ2-5, the V gene TRBV9; D call uncertain. The last part of the DNA fits TRBJ2-7 better; the J call may be wrong. Per the germline V gene, CDR1 is SGDLS and CDR2 is YYNGEE. CDR3 length: 13 amino acids. The CDR3 is CASSVLVHGEQYF. CDR3 sequence (DNA): TGTGCCAGCAGCGTACTAGTTCACGGCGAGCAGTACTTC.

The V call is TRBV7-9, the J call TRBJ2-1, with 11 bases aligning to TRBD2. Germline trimming cut 4 bases from V and 10 bases from J; bases unmatched to any gene: 12. The germline gives CDR1 SEHNR, CDR2 FQNEAQ (reference sequence). This CDR3 is 16 amino acids long. In nucleotides, the CDR3 is TGTGCCAGCAGCTCTTTCGAACTAGCGGGGGCGGAGGAGCAGTTCTTC. This encodes CASSSFELAGAEEQFF.

This clonotype was recorded many times. The V gene is TRBV20-1, the J gene TRBJ2-4; perhaps D is TRBD1 or TRBD2 (5 bases each). The CDR3 is made up of 14 amino acids. Germline-derived CDR1 and CDR2 are DFQATT and SNEGSKA (reference sequence). Trimming shortened V by 0 bases and J by 9 bases, and 15 bases separated the two germline ends. The CDR3 DNA reads TGCAGTGCTAGAGATAGTTGGGGGTACGGCATTCAGTACTTC. Translated: CSARDSWGYGIQYF.

In this sample, this clonotype turned up many times. The rearrangement links TRBV6-6 to TRBJ1-2, with D maybe TRBD1 (5 bases). Germline V CDR1 and CDR2: MNHNY, SVGAGI (reference sequence). V dropped 7 bases and J dropped 4 bases, with 16 bases sitting between them. This CDR3 has 14 residues. The CDR3 loop is CASNRSGQGYGYTF. The CDR3 DNA follows: TGTGCCAGCAACCGAAGTGGGCAGGGCTATGGCTACACCTTC.

This clonotype has at least ten counts. V usage is TRBV5-1 and J usage is TRBJ2-3, with TRBD2 matching over 14 bases. After removal of 0 bases from V and 2 bases from J, the junction contained 5 bases not matched to a gene. CDR3 size: 18 residues. CDR1 is SGHRS, CDR2 YFSETQ, per germline. The CDR3 DNA reads as TGCGCCAGCAGCTTGGAGGGGACTAGCGGGGGATACACAGATACGCAGTATTTT. Translating gives CASSLEGTSGGYTDTQYF.

Note on this clonotype: This may come from a read error, since a much larger clone is one base off. The chain couples TRBV7-8 to TRBJ1-1; TRBD1 aligns across 7 bases. The CDR3 runs to 14 residues. In germline, CDR1 is SGHVS, CDR2 FQNEAQ. J gave up 3 bases and V 5 bases, and 6 bases lay outside the gene matches. The CDR3 coding sequence is TGTGCCAGCAGCCGAGGGGGCGCGGACACTGAAGCTTTCTTT. This encodes CASSRGGADTEAFF.

This clonotype was seen a handful of times. A much larger clone differs by one base, so this may be a read error. V and J are TRBV12-3 or TRBV12-4 and TRBJ2-3, with 7 bases aligning to TRBD1. The CDR3 runs to 14 residues. J was trimmed by 4 bases and V by 4 bases; bases with no gene match: 5. The DNA for the CDR3 is TGTGCCAGCAGTTGGGAACAGGGGCCAGATACGCAGTATTTT. As protein: CASSWEQGPDTQYF.